This T cell receptor beta chain comes out of a study of T cell changes during pregnancy in multiple sclerosis. Germline V CDR1 and CDR2: SEHNR, FQNEAQ (reference sequence). With 5 bases removed from V and 5 bases from J, the gap between germline ends came to 10 bases. This CDR3 comprises 12 residues. Method: immunoSEQ multiplex PCR; TCRdb's copy keeps in-frame clones and lacks some. The data show roughly 84,000 clones, roughly 93% seen once. This TCR was sampled from a female donor in good health, enrolled as a control in a pregnancy study. The material sequenced was peripheral blood, taken in the third trimester of pregnancy. The chain recombines TRBV7-9 with TRBJ2-7; maybe TRBD1 (6 bases). The CDR3 sequence is CASSVTGNEQYF. The CDR3 nucleotides are TGTGCCAGCAGCGTCACAGGGAACGAGCAGTACTTC.